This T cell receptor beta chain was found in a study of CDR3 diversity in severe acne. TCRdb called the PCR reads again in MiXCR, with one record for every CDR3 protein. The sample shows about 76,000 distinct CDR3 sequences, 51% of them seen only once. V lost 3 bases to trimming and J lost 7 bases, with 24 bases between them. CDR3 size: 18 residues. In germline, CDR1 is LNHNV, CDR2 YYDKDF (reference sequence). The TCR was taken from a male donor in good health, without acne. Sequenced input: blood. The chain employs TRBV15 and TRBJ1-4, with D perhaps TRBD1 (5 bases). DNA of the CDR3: TGTGCCACCAGCAGGGGGGGAAGATCCCAGGGAGAAGGTGAAAAACTGTTTTTT. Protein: CATSRGGRSQGEGEKLFF.